This T cell receptor beta chain came from a study of blood T cell repertoires in COVID-19. Overall study: The United States, Italy and Spain supplied acute and convalescent COVID-19 samples. From T cells, B-cell-depleted T cells, or PBMCs came the material, which was cDNA or gDNA.

Those who participated ranged in age from roughly 18 to 90 years and resided in about two dozen US areas. TCRdb's table, derived via immunoSEQ multiplex PCR, lists solely in-frame clones and lacks some. The repertoire consists of a few hundred thousand clones, with around 85% occurring once and the leading ten covering 6.5% to 9.5%. This receptor was obtained from a woman aged 60-70 years who had recovered from COVID-19. Sequencing was done on a sample of PBMCs or T cells enriched from blood (not recorded which).

The CDR3 DNA reads TGTGCCAGCAGCTTTCAGTTGAACACTGAAGCTTTCTTT. It codes for CASSFQLNTEAFF. The genes are TRBV11-3 and TRBJ1-1; D remains unclear. Germline CDR1 is SGHNT and CDR2 is YENEEA. With 3 bases removed from V and 0 bases from J, the gap between germline ends came to 5 bases. This CDR3 has 13 residues.